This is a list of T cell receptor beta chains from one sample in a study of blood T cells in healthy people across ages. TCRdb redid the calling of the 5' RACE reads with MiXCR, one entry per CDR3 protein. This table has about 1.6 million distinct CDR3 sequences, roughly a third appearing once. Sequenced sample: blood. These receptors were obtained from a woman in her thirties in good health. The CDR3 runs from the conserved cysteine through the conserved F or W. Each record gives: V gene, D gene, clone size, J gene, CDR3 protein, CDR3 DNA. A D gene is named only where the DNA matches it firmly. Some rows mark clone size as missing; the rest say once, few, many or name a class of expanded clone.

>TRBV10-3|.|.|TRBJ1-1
CAISESLSGQNTEAFF
TGTGCCATCAGTGAGTCGCTCTCGGGACAGAACACTGAAGCTTTCTTT
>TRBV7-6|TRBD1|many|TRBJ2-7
CASSRNGQGRGYEQYF
TGTGCCAGCAGCCGAAACGGACAGGGGAGAGGCTACGAGCAGTACTTC
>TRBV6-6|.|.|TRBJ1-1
CASSPPTASMNTEAFF
TGTGCCAGCAGTCCCCCGACAGCTAGTATGAACACTGAAGCTTTCTTT
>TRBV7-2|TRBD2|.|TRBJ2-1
CASSLARLAEQFF
TGTGCCAGCAGCTTAGCGAGACTAGCGGAGCAGTTCTTC
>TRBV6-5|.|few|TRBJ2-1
CASKELQGSSYNEQFF
TGTGCCAGCAAAGAACTCCAGGGGAGCTCCTACAATGAGCAGTTCTTC
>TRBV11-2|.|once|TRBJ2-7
CASSWGRGGKDEQYF
TGTGCCAGCAGCTGGGGGCGGGGAGGGAAGGACGAGCAGTACTTC
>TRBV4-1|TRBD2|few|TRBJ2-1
CASSQWGTSGYNEQFF
TGCGCCAGCAGCCAATGGGGCACTAGCGGCTACAATGAGCAGTTCTTC
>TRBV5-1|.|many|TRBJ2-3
CASNDGATDTQYF
TGCGCCAGCAACGACGGGGCAACAGATACGCAGTATTTT
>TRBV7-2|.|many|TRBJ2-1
CASSLSRETWNEQFF
TGTGCCAGCAGCTTATCCCGGGAGACTTGGAATGAGCAGTTCTTC
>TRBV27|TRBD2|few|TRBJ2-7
CASSLYVAGDPLPYEQYF
TGTGCCAGCAGTTTATATGTAGCGGGAGATCCACTTCCCTACGAGCAGTACTTC
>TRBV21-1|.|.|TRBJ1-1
CASSKVEGPTEAFF
TGTGCCAGCAGCAAAGTAGAGGGGCCCACTGAAGCTTTCTTT
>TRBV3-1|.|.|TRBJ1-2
CASSPTTGRYGYTF
TGTGCCAGCAGTCCGACGACGGGGAGATATGGCTACACCTTC
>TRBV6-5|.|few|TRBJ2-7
CASSDPKGYEQYF
TGTGCCAGCAGCGACCCTAAGGGGTACGAGCAGTACTTC
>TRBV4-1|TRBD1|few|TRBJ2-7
CASSILTGGIYEQYF
TGCGCCAGCAGCATTTTGACAGGGGGCATCTACGAGCAGTACTTC
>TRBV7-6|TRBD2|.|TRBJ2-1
CASSLDGRESNEQFF
TGTGCCAGCAGCTTAGACGGGAGGGAATCCAATGAGCAGTTCTTC
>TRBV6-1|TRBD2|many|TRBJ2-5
CATAGSGSEETQYF
TGTGCCACCGCCGGTAGCGGGAGTGAAGAGACCCAGTACTTC
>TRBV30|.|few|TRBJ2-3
CACRMWSTDTQYF
TGTGCCTGCCGAATGTGGAGCACAGATACGCAGTATTTT
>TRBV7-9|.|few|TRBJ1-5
CASSLVGRGEYQPQHF
TGTGCCAGCAGCTTAGTCGGAAGGGGGGAGTATCAGCCCCAGCATTTT
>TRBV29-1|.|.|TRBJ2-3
CGVETGVDTQYF
TGCGGCGTCGAAACCGGGGTGGATACGCAGTATTTT
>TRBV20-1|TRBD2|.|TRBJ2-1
CNASPRTSGAVDEQFF
TGCAATGCTAGTCCCCGGACTAGCGGGGCCGTGGATGAGCAGTTCTTC
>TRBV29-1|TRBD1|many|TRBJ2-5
CSVELGTGQETQYF
TGCAGCGTTGAATTAGGGACAGGGCAAGAGACCCAGTACTTC
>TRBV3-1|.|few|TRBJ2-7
CASSRDVGGQSYEQYF
TGTGCCAGCAGCCGGGATGTTGGCGGACAATCCTACGAGCAGTACTTC
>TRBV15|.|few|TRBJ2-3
CATSGGGSRTDTQYF
TGTGCCACCAGCGGGGGCGGGTCTAGGACAGATACGCAGTATTTT
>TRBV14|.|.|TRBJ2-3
CASSQVSFIQDTQYF
TGTGCCAGCAGCCAAGTTAGTTTTATTCAAGATACGCAGTATTTT
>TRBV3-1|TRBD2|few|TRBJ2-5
CASSLQAGGPQTQYF
TGTGCCAGCAGCTTGCAAGCGGGGGGGCCGCAGACCCAGTACTTC
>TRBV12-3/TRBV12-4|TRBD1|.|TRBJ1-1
CASIGGTGQPQSEAFF
TGTGCCAGCATCGGAGGGACAGGCCAGCCTCAATCTGAAGCTTTCTTT
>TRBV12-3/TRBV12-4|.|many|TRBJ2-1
CASSLDSGYNEQFF
TGTGCCAGCAGTTTAGATTCCGGTTACAATGAGCAGTTCTTC
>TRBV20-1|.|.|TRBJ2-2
CSARDLERGGSGELFF
TGCAGTGCTAGAGACCTCGAAAGGGGAGGCTCCGGGGAGCTGTTTTTT
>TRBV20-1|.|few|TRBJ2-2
CSAKVGNTGELFF
TGCAGTGCTAAAGTCGGAAACACCGGGGAGCTGTTTTTT
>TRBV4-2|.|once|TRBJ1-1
CASSQTVSTMNTEAFF
TGTGCCAGCAGCCAAACAGTGTCTACTATGAACACTGAAGCTTTCTTT